This section outlines one T cell receptor beta chain sequence together with its context. As yet, its antigen is unknown. This CDR3 contains 17 residues. Losses at the gene ends were 3 bases for V and 5 bases for J; bases not matched to a gene: 15. Template switching (which added a universal primer site) was used, and cDNA carried unique molecular identifiers. TCRdb processed the 5' RACE reads anew with MiXCR; each CDR3 protein has one entry. The data show 500,000 to 650,000 distinct CDR3 sequences, under 8.5% seen once. This sample is part of a study of identical twins. General study points: Abundant beta clonotypes from cord blood had fewer insertions, unlike memory repertoires, which showed none. Partial confounding of zero-insertion analyses by invariant MAIT and iNKT cells was possible.

This same sample was also taken into another study, of yellow fever vaccine responses in identical twins.

The rearrangement joins TRBV12-3 or TRBV12-4 to TRBJ2-5; 7 nucleotides align to TRBD2. This clonotype was obtained from a woman between 18 and 29 years old in good health. Sequencing was performed on PBMCs. The CDR3 region is CASSLIRDYQTSETQYF. The CDR3 DNA is TGTGCCAGCAGTTTGATTAGGGACTACCAAACGTCGGAGACCCAGTACTTC.